This T cell receptor beta chain comes out of a study of blood T cells in healthy people across ages (dated by TCRdb to about 2015). At the level of the whole study: In model experiments, template switching captured roughly one uniquely barcoded TCR beta cDNA molecule for every two T cells. For two donors (one aged 18 to 29 and one aged 80 or older), the study analyzed two additional independent replicas of 1 million unique cDNA reads from the same blood draw. Four age groups were formed from the donors: young (average roughly 16 years), middle-aged (less than 40), aged (62) and long-lived (less than 85). The study measured age-related changes in TCR beta repertoire diversity using deep sequencing normalized with unique cDNA molecular identifiers.

General findings and caveats noted by the study authors: Observed TCR beta diversity per million T cells fell roughly linearly with age, and a significant reduction was already apparent by age roughly 40. The CMV infection status of donors was not known, potentially confounding age-related changes in expanded clonotypes. Estimates of total diversity based on one million sequenced T cells were considered lower bounds and underestimates. Compared with the aged group, the long-lived group had more naive CD4+ T cells, fewer expanded clones and increased TCR diversity, a pattern suggesting age selection. Conclusive comparison of naive and antigen-experienced compartments was prevented by the profiling of bulk unsorted PBMCs. A strong correlation was found between observed TCR beta diversity and the percentage of naive T cells measured by flow cytometry.

Systemically healthy Caucasian individuals from Russia, around 38 in total and aged roughly 6 to 95 years, were included as donors. Each donor gave around 9.9 milliliters of peripheral blood, collected into EDTA-treated Vacutainer tubes. Ficoll-Paque density-gradient centrifugation was used to isolate PBMCs, with at least 7 million obtained per sample. Trizol reagent was used to extract total RNA from the PBMCs, yielding at least 6 micrograms per sample. Naive CD45RAhigh/CD27high T cell percentages were measured by flow cytometry on a PBMC aliquot from every donor. Counted from cysteine to phenylalanine, this CDR3 has 11 amino acids. CDR3 DNA is the only sequence kept; it has 33 bases, read in frame from the first base. The germline V gene yields KGHDR for CDR1 and SFDVKD for CDR2. V loses 7 bases, J loses 3 bases, and the germline ends lie 4 bases apart. For this clonotype: Its antigen remains undetermined. The input lacks base qualities; no much larger clone sits a single base away.

The library relied on 5' RACE. Sequencing instrument: Illumina HiSeq 2500. A second 7 to 11 cycle PCR used a sample-barcoded 5' primer and a J-beta primer mix. A unique molecular identifier was introduced onto each TCR beta cDNA molecule by a template-switch 5' adaptor carrying 12 random nucleotides. Each sample yielded at least 3 million CDR3-containing paired-end reads. All of the RNA was converted into first-strand cDNA using the Mint cDNA synthesis kit, with a TRBC-specific oligonucleotide serving as the primer. Following uracil-DNA glycosylase treatment, a first 18-cycle PCR with universal primers M1SS and BC2_uni_R was performed on all cDNA. The paper's data handling went like this. For normalization, 1 million high-quality reads were randomly selected from each sample, with every read carrying a distinct molecular identifier. Instead of being binned into consensus sequences, reads with shared molecular identifiers were discarded. MiTCR, with a Q25 quality threshold and the strictest error-elimination algorithm, was used for CDR3 identification, clonotype clustering and error correction. Lower-bound total TCR beta diversity was estimated with a nonparametric unseen species model using Euler transformation. In TCRdb, the public reads were trimmed at Q25 with fastp and aligned with MiXCR, with productive beta chains retained. One record per CDR3 amino acid sequence lists the most common genes and DNA. For this entry, the V and J calls and clone size follow TCRdb and not the study's own pipeline. This sample comprises 450,000 to 600,000 distinct CDR3 sequences, over 25% of them detected only once. The top ten hold roughly 3.5% of the sample.

The same sample was also used in a study of T cells of mothers and their children. The second study also describes: The donors were nine systemically healthy Caucasian individuals, made up of three mothers and their six children. cDNA synthesis used all of the extracted RNA, with around 1.6 ug of RNA in each 15 ul reaction. In the second PCR, sample barcodes and 2-4 random nucleotides were introduced via the M1S primer. Over 8.5 million TCR beta CDR3 reads were obtained for each mother, and 2.5 million to 3 million reads were obtained for each child. Thymic selection shapes the output of TCR recombination in a similar way in related and unrelated pairs, and inherited differences have a minor effect. Normalized repertoire overlap was always found to be slightly, but never significantly, higher in related mother-child pairs than in unrelated mother-child pairs. No persistent microchimeric T cell clones were detected, at a sensitivity of roughly 99 clones per million clonotypes. To look for features that set related mother-child pairs apart from unrelated individuals, the researchers ran deep NGS to compare the TCR beta repertoires of mothers and children. Mothers averaged approximately 40 +/- 4 years of age and children averaged roughly 10 +/- 4 years. After adapters were ligated using NEBNext reagents, the libraries underwent 100+100 nt paired-end sequencing on an Illumina HiSeq 2000. To prevent cross-contamination, the mother and child libraries were prepared one month apart and sequenced in separate runs. Each donor had between roughly 450,000 and 2,100,000 distinct TCR beta clonotypes identified. Naive TCR beta clonotypes were estimated from low-frequency clonotypes matched to each donor's FACS-determined naive share, without sorting.

The sequence joins TRBV24-1 to TRBJ2-3, with the D segment identity uncertain. The source material was blood. The sequence was collected from a boy between 2 and 10 years old in good health. The DNA sequence follows: TGTGCCACCAGAACGACAGATACGCAGTATTTT. It codes for CATRTTDTQYF.